Below, one T cell receptor beta chain is given with its context. The CDR3 totals 14 residues. Trimming stripped 3 bases from V and 1 base from J, with 12 bases between. Germline lookup yields CDR1 GTSNPN and CDR2 SVGIG (reference sequence). The libraries were made with immunoSEQ v3. Survey-level samples got 1.5 million to 2.5 million read pairs; deep-level samples got about 4.5-6.5 million. Sequencing was performed with immunoSEQ multiplex PCR; in TCRdb, only in-frame clones are kept and a portion is missing. Seen here are about 60,000 clones, over 75% observed once, and the top ten hold roughly 2.6%. Time point reported: pre-treatment sample, taken before nivolumab and TIL therapy. The entry originates in a study of TIL therapy for anti-PD-1-resistant metastatic lung cancer. Study context: Median patient age was around 50, ranging about 38-80 years. Most patients had lung adenocarcinoma; four tumors were EGFR-mutant, two ALK-rearranged; half smoked currently or formerly. Median tumor mutation burden was roughly 1.5 mutations per megabase.

The sample was blood, taken at baseline. This rearrangement joins TRBV30 to TRBJ1-2; TRBD1 is a possible D gene (6 bases). The receptor comes from a person aged 25 to 80 with non-small cell lung cancer. The CDR3 DNA is TGTGCCTGGAGGACAGGTGGCGTTAACTATGGCTACACCTTC. Translating it yields CAWRTGGVNYGYTF.